This T cell receptor (beta chain) was documented in a study of blood T cell repertoires in COVID-19 (dated by TCRdb to about 2020). General notes on the study: The collaborator samples originated in the United States, Italy and Spain and spanned the acute and convalescent phases of COVID-19. The prospective study material was composed of cDNA or gDNA derived from T cells, B-cell-depleted T cells, or PBMCs. The dataset comprised deeply sampled blood TCRbeta repertoires from subjects exposed to, actively infected with, or recovered from COVID-19. A freely available public database, intended as a resource for researchers studying the immune response to SARS-CoV-2, is where the repertoires were released. Samples came from the ongoing ImmuneRACE study (first 160 participants) plus 1,254 subjects from 6 global collaborators. The sample metadata nearly always contained a de-identified subject ID, COVID-19 status, age in years and sex. Where available, HLA class I and class II types were obtained from metadata supplied by the sample provider rather than from assay-based typing.

A note on this clone: It lacks a known antigen. The input lacks base qualities; no much larger clone sits a single base away.

Study-wide conclusions, independent of this receptor: The quantity of clinical and demographic metadata differed by source and by participant and was supplied without curation.

At one collaborating source in Seattle, patients were enrolled during active infection and were followed longitudinally through the course of disease. Collaborating institutions collected whole blood in K2EDTA tubes following their own protocols. For TCRbeta analysis, collaborators shipped samples as frozen whole blood, isolated PBMCs, or DNA extracted from either of those sample types. TCRbeta CDR3 regions were amplified from genomic DNA by means of the immunoSEQ Assay, a bias-controlled multiplex PCR. In the paper's pipeline: The number of nucleated cells in each sample was estimated by amplification of reference gene primers within the assay. Sequence reads were collapsed and filtered to measure the absolute abundance of every unique TCRbeta CDR3 rearrangement. Productive Simpson clonality was computed per sample as the square root of Simpson's diversity index over productive rearrangements. TCRdb took over this immuneACCESS table, retaining in-frame rearrangements with V and J assigned. Such tables are incomplete; in checked studies, under half of the missing clones stem from an unresolved V gene, and the remainder is unexplained. V and J calls and clone size are those listed in that table; D and trimming were worked out from the DNA. Across this sample there are roughly 77,000 clones, with 76% seen only once. 15% of the sample belongs to the ten largest clones.

The sample comprised peripheral blood. The clonotype comes from a man aged 55 to 70 with COVID-19, enrolled during active disease.

The bases read TGTGCCAGTAGTATAGTGGGGGTCAGGGGGCTTAAAAACATTCAGTACTTC. This is translated as CASSIVGVRGLKNIQYF. The sequence links TRBV19 to TRBJ2-4; the central 8 bases match TRBD1. The CDR3 runs 17 residues from the cysteine to the phenylalanine. Only CDR3 DNA is held: 51 bases, read in frame from base 1. Trimming accounts for 1 base at V and 4 bases at J, while the number of junction bases matched to no gene is 9. For CDR1 and CDR2, the germline V gene (reference sequence) lists LNHDA and SQIVND.